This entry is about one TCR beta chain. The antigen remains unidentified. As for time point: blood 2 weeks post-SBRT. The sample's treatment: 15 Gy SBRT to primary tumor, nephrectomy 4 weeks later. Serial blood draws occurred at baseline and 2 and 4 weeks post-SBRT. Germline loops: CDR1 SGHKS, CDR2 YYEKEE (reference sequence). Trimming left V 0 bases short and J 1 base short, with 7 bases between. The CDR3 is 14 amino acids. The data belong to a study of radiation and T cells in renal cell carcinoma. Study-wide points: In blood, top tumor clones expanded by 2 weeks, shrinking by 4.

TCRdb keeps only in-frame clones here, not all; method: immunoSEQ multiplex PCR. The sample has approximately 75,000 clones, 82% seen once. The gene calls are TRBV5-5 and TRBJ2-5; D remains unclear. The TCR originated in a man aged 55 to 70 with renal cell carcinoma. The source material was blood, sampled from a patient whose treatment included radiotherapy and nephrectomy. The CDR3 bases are TGTGCCAGCAGCTTGGGAAACACCCAAGAGACCCAGTACTTC. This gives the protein CASSLGNTQETQYF. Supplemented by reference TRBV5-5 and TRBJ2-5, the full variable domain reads DAGVTQSPTHLIKTRGQQVTLRCSPISGHKSVSWYQQVLGQGPQFIFQYYEKEERGRGNFPDRFSARQFPNYSSELNVNALLLGDSALYLCASSLGNTQETQYFGPGTRLLVL.